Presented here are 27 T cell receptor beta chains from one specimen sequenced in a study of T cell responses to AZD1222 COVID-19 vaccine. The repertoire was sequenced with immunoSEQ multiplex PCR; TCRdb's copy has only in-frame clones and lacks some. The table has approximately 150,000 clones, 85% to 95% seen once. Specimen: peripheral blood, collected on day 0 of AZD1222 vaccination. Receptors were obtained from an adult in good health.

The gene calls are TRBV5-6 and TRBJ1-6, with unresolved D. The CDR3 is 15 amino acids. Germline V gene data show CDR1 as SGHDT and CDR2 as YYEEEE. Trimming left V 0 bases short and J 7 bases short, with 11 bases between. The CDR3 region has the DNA TGTGCCAGCAGCTTGGGGGCCGGGAGGAATTCACCCCTCCACTTT. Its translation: CASSLGAGRNSPLHF.

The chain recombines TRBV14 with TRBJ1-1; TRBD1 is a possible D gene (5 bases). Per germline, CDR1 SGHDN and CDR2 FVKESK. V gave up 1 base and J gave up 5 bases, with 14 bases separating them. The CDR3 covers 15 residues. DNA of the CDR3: TGTGCCAGCAGCCAAGTGAGGGGCCGGGGAACTGAAGCTTTCTTT. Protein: CASSQVRGRGTEAFF.

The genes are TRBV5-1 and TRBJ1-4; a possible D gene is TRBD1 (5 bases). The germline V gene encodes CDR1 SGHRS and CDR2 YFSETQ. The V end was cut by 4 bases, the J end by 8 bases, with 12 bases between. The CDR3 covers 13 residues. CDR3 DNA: TGCGCCAGCAGCGCGCGAGGGGAGGAAAAACTGTTTTTT. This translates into CASSARGEEKLFF.

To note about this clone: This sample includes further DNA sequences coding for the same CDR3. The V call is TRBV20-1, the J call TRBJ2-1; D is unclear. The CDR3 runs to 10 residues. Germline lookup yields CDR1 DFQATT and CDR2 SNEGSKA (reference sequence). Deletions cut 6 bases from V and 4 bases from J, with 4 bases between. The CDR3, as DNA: TGCAGTGCCGGATACAATGAGCAGTTCTTC. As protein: CSAGYNEQFF.

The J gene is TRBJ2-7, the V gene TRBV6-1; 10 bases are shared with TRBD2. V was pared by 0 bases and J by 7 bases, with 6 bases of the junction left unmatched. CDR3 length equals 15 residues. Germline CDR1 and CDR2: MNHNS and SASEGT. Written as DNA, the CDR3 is TGTGCCAGCAGTGAAGCTAGGACTAGCGGTTTTGAGCAGTACTTC. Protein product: CASSEARTSGFEQYF.

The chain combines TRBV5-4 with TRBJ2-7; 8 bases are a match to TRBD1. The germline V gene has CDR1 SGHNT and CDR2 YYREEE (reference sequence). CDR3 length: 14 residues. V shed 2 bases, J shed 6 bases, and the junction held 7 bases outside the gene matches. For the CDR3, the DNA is TGTGCCAGCAGCTTAGCAGGGGGCGTCGGCGAGCAGTACTTC. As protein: CASSLAGGVGEQYF.

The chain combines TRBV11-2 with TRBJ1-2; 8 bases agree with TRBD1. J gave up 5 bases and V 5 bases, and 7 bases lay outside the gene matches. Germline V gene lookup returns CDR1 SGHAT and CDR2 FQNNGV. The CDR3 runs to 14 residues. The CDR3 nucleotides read TGTGCCAGCAGCCAGGACAGGGCTTTGTATGGCTACACCTTC. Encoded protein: CASSQDRALYGYTF. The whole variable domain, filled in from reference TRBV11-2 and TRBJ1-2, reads EAGVAQSPRYKIIEKRQSVAFWCNPISGHATLYWYQQILGQGPKLLIQFQNNGVVDDSQLPKDRFSAERLKGVDSTLKIQPAKLEDSAVYLCASSQDRALYGYTFGSGTRLTVV.

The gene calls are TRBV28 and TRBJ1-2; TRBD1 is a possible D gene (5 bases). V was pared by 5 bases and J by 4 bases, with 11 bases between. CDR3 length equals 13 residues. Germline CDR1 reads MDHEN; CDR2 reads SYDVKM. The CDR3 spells CASSPGTSYGYTF. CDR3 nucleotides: TGTGCCAGCAGTCCCGGGACCTCCTATGGCTACACCTTC.

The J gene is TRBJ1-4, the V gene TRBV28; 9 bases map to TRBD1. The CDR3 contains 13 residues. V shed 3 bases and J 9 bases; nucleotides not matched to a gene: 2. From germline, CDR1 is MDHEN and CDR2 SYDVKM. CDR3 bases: TGTGCCAGCAGTTTGGGACAGGGTAAAAAACTGTTTTTT. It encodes CASSLGQGKKLFF.

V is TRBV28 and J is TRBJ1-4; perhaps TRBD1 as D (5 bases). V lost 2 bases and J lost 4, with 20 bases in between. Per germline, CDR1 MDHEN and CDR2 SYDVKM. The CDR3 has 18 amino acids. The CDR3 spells CASSLGLGEVVRNEKLFF. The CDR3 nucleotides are TGTGCCAGCAGTTTAGGGTTGGGGGAGGTCGTACGTAATGAAAAACTGTTTTTT.

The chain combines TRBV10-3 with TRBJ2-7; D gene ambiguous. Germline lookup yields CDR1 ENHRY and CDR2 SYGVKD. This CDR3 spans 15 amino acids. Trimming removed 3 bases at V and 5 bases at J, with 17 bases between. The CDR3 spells CAISDPGPNPHEQYF. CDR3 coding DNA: TGTGCCATCAGTGACCCGGGCCCCAACCCCCACGAGCAGTACTTC.

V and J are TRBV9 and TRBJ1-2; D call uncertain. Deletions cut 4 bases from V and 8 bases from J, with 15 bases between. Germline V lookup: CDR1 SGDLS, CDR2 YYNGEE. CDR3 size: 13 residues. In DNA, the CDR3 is TGTGCCAGCAGCCCTTTTTCCTCTCGGGGCTACACCTTC. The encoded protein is CASSPFSSRGYTF.

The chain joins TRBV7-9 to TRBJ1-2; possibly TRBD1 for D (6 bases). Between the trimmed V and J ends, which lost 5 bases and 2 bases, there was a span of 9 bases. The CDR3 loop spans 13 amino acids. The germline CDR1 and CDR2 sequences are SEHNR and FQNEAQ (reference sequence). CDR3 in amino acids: CASSRDTNYGYTF. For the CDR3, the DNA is TGTGCCAGCAGCAGGGACACCAACTATGGCTACACCTTC.

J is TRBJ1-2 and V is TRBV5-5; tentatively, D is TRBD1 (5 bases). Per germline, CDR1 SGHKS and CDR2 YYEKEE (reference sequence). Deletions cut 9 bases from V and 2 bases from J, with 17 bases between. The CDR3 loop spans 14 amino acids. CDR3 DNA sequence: TGTGCCACCCGACCCGGCGCAGGGAACTATGGCTACACCTTC. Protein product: CATRPGAGNYGYTF.

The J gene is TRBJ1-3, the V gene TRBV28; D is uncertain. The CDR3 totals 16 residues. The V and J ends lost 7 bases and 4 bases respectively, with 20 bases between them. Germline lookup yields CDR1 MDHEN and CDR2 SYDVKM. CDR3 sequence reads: CASKSPGGVGGNTIYF. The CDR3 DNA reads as TGTGCCAGCAAGAGCCCCGGAGGCGTTGGAGGAAACACCATATATTTT.

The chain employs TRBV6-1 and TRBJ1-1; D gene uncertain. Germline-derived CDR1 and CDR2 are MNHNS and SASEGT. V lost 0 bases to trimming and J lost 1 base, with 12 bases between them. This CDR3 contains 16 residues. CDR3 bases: TGTGCCAGCAGTGAAGCTGGACTAACCGGGAACACTGAAGCTTTCTTT. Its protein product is CASSEAGLTGNTEAFF.

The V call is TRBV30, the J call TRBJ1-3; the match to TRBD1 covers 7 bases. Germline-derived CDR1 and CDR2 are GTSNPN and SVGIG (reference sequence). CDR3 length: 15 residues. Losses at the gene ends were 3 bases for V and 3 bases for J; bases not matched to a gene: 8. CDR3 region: CAWSHKTGDGNTIYF. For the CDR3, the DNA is TGTGCCTGGAGCCACAAAACAGGGGATGGAAACACCATATATTTT.

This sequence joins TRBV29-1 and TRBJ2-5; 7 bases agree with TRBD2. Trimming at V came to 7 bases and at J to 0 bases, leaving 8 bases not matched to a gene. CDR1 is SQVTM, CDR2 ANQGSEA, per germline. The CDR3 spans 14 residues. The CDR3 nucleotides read TGCAGCGGGGGGGAGGGAACCTACCAAGAGACCCAGTACTTC. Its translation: CSGGEGTYQETQYF. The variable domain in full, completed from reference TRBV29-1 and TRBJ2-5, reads SAVISQKPSRDICQRGTSLTIQCQVDSQVTMMFWYRQQPGQSLTLIATANQGSEATYESGFVIDKFPISRPNLTFSTLTVSNMSPEDSSIYLCSGGEGTYQETQYFGPGTRLLVL.

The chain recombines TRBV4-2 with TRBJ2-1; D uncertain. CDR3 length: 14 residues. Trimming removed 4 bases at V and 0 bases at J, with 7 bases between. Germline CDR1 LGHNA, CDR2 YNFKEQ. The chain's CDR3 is CASSPSSSYNEQFF. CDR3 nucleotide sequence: TGTGCCAGCAGCCCTAGTAGCTCCTACAATGAGCAGTTCTTC.

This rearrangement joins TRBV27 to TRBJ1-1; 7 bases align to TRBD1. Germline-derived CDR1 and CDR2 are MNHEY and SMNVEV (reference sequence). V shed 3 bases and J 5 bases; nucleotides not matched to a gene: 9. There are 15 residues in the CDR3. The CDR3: CASSFRTGWETEAFF. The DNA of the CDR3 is TGTGCCAGCAGTTTTCGGACAGGTTGGGAGACTGAAGCTTTCTTT.

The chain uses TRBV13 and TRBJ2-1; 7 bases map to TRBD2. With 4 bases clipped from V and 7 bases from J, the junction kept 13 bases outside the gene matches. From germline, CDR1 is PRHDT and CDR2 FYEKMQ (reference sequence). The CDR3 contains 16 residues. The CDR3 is CASSSQRGRGSNEQFF. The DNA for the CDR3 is TGTGCCAGCAGCTCCCAGCGGGGCCGGGGGAGTAATGAGCAGTTCTTC.

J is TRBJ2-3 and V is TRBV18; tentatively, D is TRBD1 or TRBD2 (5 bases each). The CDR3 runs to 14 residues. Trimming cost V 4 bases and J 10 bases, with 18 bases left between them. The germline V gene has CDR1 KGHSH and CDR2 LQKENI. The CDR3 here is CASSQGTPREAQYF. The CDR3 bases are TGTGCCAGCTCACAAGGGACCCCACGAGAAGCGCAGTATTTT.

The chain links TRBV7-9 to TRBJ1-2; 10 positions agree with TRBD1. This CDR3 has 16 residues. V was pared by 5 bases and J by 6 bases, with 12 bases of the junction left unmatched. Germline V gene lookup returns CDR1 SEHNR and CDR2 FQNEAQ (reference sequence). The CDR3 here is CASSPHGTGEHHGYTF. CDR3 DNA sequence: TGTGCCAGCAGCCCTCACGGGACAGGGGAACATCATGGCTACACCTTC.

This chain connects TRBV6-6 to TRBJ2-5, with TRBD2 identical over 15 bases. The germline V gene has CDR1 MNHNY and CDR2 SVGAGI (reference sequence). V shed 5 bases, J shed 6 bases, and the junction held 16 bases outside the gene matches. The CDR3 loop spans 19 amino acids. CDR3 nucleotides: TGTGCCAGCAGTCCGCACTCCCGGACTAGCGGGGGGGCCAGACAGACCCAGTACTTC. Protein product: CASSPHSRTSGGARQTQYF.

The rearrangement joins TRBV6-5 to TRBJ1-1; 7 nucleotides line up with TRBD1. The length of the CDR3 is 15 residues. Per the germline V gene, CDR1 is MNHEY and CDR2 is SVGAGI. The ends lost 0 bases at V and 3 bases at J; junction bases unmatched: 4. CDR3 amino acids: CASSYSGQGDTEAFF. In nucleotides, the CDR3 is TGTGCCAGCAGTTACTCTGGGCAGGGGGACACTGAAGCTTTCTTT.

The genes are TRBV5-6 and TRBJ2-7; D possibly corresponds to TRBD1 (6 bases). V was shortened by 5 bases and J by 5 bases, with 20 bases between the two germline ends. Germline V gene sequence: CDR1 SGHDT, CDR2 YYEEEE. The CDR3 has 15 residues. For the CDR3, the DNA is TGTGCCAGCAGTTCAATCAGGGGTCGGCCTGACGAGCAGTACTTC. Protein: CASSSIRGRPDEQYF.

The CDR3 nucleotides are TGTGCCAGCAGTTCGGCAGTGGCAGGGAGGAGGGAGACCCAGTACTTC. Its protein is CASSSAVAGRRETQYF. V usage is TRBV27 and J usage is TRBJ2-5, with D possibly matching TRBD2 (6 bases). The CDR3 has 16 amino acids. Germline CDR1 is MNHEY and CDR2 is SMNVEV (reference sequence). With 4 bases removed from V and 5 bases from J, the gap between germline ends came to 20 bases.